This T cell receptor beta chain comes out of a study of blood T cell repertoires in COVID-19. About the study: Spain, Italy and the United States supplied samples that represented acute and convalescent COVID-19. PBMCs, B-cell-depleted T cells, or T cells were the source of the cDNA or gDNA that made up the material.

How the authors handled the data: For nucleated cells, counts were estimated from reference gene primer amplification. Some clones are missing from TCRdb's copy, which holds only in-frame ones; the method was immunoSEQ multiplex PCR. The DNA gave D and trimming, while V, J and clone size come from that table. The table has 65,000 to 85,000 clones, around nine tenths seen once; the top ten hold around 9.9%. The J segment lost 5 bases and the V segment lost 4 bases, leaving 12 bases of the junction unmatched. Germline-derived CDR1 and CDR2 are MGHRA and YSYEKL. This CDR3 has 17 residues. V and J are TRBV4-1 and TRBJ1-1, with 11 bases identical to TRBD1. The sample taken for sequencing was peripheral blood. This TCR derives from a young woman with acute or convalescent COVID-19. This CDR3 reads CASSPVSGQGAWTEAFF. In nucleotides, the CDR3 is TGCGCCAGCAGCCCCGTCTCCGGACAGGGGGCTTGGACTGAAGCTTTCTTT.